A selection of T cell receptor beta chains follows, all from one sample in a study of cytomegalovirus exposure and HLA in healthy donors. Assay: immunoSEQ multiplex PCR; the TCRdb copy retains only in-frame clones and omits some. The sample has around 70,000 clones; the top ten hold approximately 2.4%. Sequenced sample: PBMCs. These receptors came from a female donor in good health and CMV-seropositive. Each CDR3 is given with its conserved first and last residue. The D gene is left open where the match is weak.

v_gene: TRBV5-1
d_gene: TRBD1
j_gene: TRBJ1-2
CDR3aa: CASSQLGQNYGYTF
CDR3nt: TGCGCCAGCAGCCAACTGGGACAGAACTATGGCTACACCTTC

v_gene: TRBV7-2
d_gene: TRBD2
j_gene: TRBJ2-1
CDR3aa: CASSSGGLANNEQFF
CDR3nt: TGTGCCAGCAGCTCGGGAGGACTAGCCAACAATGAGCAGTTCTTC

v_gene: TRBV7-9
d_gene: -
j_gene: TRBJ2-5
CDR3aa: CASSLRTVQETQYF
CDR3nt: TGTGCCAGCAGCCTAAGGACAGTCCAAGAGACCCAGTACTTC

v_gene: TRBV7-9
d_gene: -
j_gene: TRBJ2-1
CDR3aa: CASSLTDTVINEQFF
CDR3nt: TGTGCCAGCAGCCTGACAGATACGGTAATCAATGAGCAGTTCTTC

v_gene: TRBV29-1
d_gene: TRBD1
j_gene: TRBJ2-7
CDR3aa: CSVAGTGDPYEQYF
CDR3nt: TGCAGCGTTGCAGGGACAGGGGATCCCTACGAGCAGTACTTC

v_gene: TRBV18
d_gene: TRBD1
j_gene: TRBJ1-3
CDR3aa: CASSQTGDSGNTIYF
CDR3nt: TGTGCCAGCTCACAGACAGGGGACTCTGGAAACACCATATATTTT

v_gene: TRBV4-1
d_gene: TRBD2
j_gene: TRBJ2-5
CDR3aa: CASSLSGTSGAKETQYF
CDR3nt: TGCGCCAGCAGCCTCTCCGGGACTAGCGGGGCCAAAGAGACCCAGTACTTC

v_gene: TRBV4-2
d_gene: -
j_gene: TRBJ1-2
CDR3aa: CASSQDMGLPNYGYTF
CDR3nt: TGTGCCAGCAGCCAAGACATGGGCCTCCCGAACTATGGCTACACCTTC

v_gene: TRBV7-3
d_gene: TRBD2
j_gene: TRBJ2-3
CDR3aa: CASSPNGGSADTQYF
CDR3nt: TGTGCCAGCAGCCCCAATGGCGGGAGTGCAGATACGCAGTATTTT

v_gene: TRBV12-1
d_gene: -
j_gene: TRBJ2-7
CDR3aa: CASSWRDRPYEQYF
CDR3nt: TGTGCCAGCAGCTGGAGGGACAGGCCCTACGAGCAGTACTTC

v_gene: TRBV4-1
d_gene: -
j_gene: TRBJ2-7
CDR3aa: CASSQGAGYSYEQYF
CDR3nt: TGCGCCAGCAGCCAAGGGGCAGGTTATTCCTACGAGCAGTACTTC

v_gene: TRBV10-3
d_gene: TRBD1
j_gene: TRBJ1-2
CDR3aa: CAIRGTGDVYGYTF
CDR3nt: TGTGCCATCAGGGGGACAGGGGACGTCTATGGCTACACCTTC

v_gene: TRBV28
d_gene: -
j_gene: TRBJ1-2
CDR3aa: CASIDPIGGYGYTF
CDR3nt: TGTGCCAGTATTGACCCGATCGGAGGCTATGGCTACACCTTC

v_gene: TRBV28
d_gene: TRBD2
j_gene: TRBJ2-5
CDR3aa: CASSSFLVLAGSQETQYF
CDR3nt: TGTGCCAGCAGTTCCTTCCTTGTACTAGCGGGGTCTCAAGAGACCCAGTACTTC

v_gene: TRBV30
d_gene: -
j_gene: TRBJ2-6
CDR3aa: CAWNDGIGANVLTF
CDR3nt: TGTGCCTGGAACGACGGGATTGGGGCCAACGTCCTGACTTTC

v_gene: TRBV10-3
d_gene: TRBD2
j_gene: TRBJ2-3
CDR3aa: CATLAGGGTDTQYF
CDR3nt: TGTGCCACCCTAGCGGGGGGAGGGACAGATACGCAGTATTTT

v_gene: TRBV30
d_gene: TRBD1
j_gene: TRBJ1-1
CDR3aa: CAWRTGGRSEAFF
CDR3nt: TGTGCCTGGAGGACAGGGGGCCGGTCTGAAGCTTTCTTT

v_gene: TRBV4-3
d_gene: -
j_gene: TRBJ1-5
CDR3aa: CASSQKYGPSNQPQHF
CDR3nt: TGCGCCAGCAGCCAGAAATATGGGCCTAGCAATCAGCCCCAGCATTTT

v_gene: TRBV7-6
d_gene: -
j_gene: TRBJ1-5
CDR3aa: CASSAGEGQPQHF
CDR3nt: TGTGCCAGCAGCGCCGGTGAGGGTCAGCCCCAGCATTTT

v_gene: TRBV4-1
d_gene: -
j_gene: TRBJ1-6
CDR3aa: CASSQDQGSSEDSPLHF
CDR3nt: TGCGCCAGCAGCCAAGATCAGGGATCTTCTGAGGATTCACCCCTCCACTTT

v_gene: TRBV7-9
d_gene: -
j_gene: TRBJ1-4
CDR3aa: CASSLVRTFTNEKLFF
CDR3nt: TGTGCCAGCAGCTTAGTAAGGACATTCACTAATGAAAAACTGTTTTTT

v_gene: TRBV5-1
d_gene: -
j_gene: TRBJ1-1
CDR3aa: CASSRTVNTEAFF
CDR3nt: TGCGCCAGCAGCAGGACAGTGAACACTGAAGCTTTCTTT

v_gene: TRBV10-3
d_gene: TRBD2
j_gene: TRBJ2-3
CDR3aa: CAISTLIAGGGTDTQYF
CDR3nt: TGTGCCATCAGTACCTTGATAGCGGGAGGAGGGACAGATACGCAGTATTTT

v_gene: TRBV4-1
d_gene: TRBD1
j_gene: TRBJ2-3
CDR3aa: CASSQGQGQNTQYF
CDR3nt: TGCGCCAGCAGCCAAGGACAGGGGCAAAATACGCAGTATTTT

v_gene: TRBV4-3
d_gene: -
j_gene: TRBJ1-4
CDR3aa: CASSQDRHNEKLFF
CDR3nt: TGCGCCAGCAGCCAAGACAGACATAATGAAAAACTGTTTTTT

v_gene: TRBV10-2
d_gene: -
j_gene: TRBJ1-2
CDR3aa: CASSAQPGGGYTF
CDR3nt: TGCGCCAGCAGTGCCCAGCCAGGAGGAGGCTACACCTTC